A selection of T cell receptor beta chains follows, all from one sample in a study of blood T cells in healthy people across ages. TCRdb re-called the 5' RACE reads with MiXCR, one entry per CDR3 protein. Among about 570,000 distinct CDR3 sequences, 25% to 30% were seen once, and the ten largest hold under 20%. Sequencing used blood. The source of these receptors is a woman between 65 and 79 years old in good health. Each CDR3 is given with its conserved first and last residue. A D gene is named only where the DNA matches it firmly. Where a row states a size, it is once, few, many or the class of an expanded clone; other rows omit it.

>TRBV3-1|.|.|TRBJ2-4
CASSQVSGDKNIQYF
TGTGCCAGCAGCCAAGTATCGGGGGACAAAAACATTCAGTACTTC
>TRBV5-6|.|TRBD1|TRBJ1-2
CASSRQTGGEGYTF
TGTGCCAGCAGCCGACAGACAGGGGGCGAAGGCTACACCTTC
>TRBV5-1|.|.|TRBJ2-1
CASSLEGGNYNEQFF
TGCGCCAGCAGCTTGGAGGGGGGCAACTACAATGAGCAGTTCTTC
>TRBV6-5|.|.|TRBJ1-6
CASSKTPRHSPLHF
TGTGCCAGCAGCAAGACTCCTAGGCATTCACCCCTCCACTTT
>TRBV12-3/TRBV12-4|many|.|TRBJ2-7
CASSFGSSYEQYF
TGCGCCAGCAGCTTTGGCAGTTCCTACGAGCAGTACTTC
>TRBV20-1|.|.|TRBJ1-4
CSAGFQGSNEKLFF
TGCAGTGCTGGGTTTCAGGGTTCTAATGAAAAACTGTTTTTT
>TRBV5-1|few|.|TRBJ1-4
CASSPEGPMRGEKLFF
TGCGCCAGCAGCCCCGAGGGTCCCATGCGGGGTGAAAAACTGTTTTTT
>TRBV7-2|.|TRBD2|TRBJ2-2
CASSPEHGTITPELFF
TGTGCCAGCAGCCCAGAACATGGGACTATCACTCCTGAGCTGTTTTTT
>TRBV6-2/TRBV6-3|few|.|TRBJ2-5
CASSAWDQETQYF
TGTGCCAGCAGCGCTTGGGACCAAGAGACCCAGTACTTC
>TRBV20-1|few|TRBD1|TRBJ1-1
CSAAQGAEAFF
TGCAGTGCAGCGCAGGGGGCTGAAGCTTTCTTT
>TRBV7-9|.|.|TRBJ1-2
CASSLGEQGHGYTF
TGTGCCAGCAGCTTAGGGGAGCAGGGCCATGGCTACACCTTC
>TRBV20-1|many|.|TRBJ2-5
CSAARGQETQYF
TGCAGTGCAGCGCGGGGCCAAGAGACCCAGTACTTC
>TRBV20-1|.|.|TRBJ1-4
CSASFPPEKLFF
TGCAGTGCTAGTTTCCCGCCAGAAAAACTGTTTTTT
>TRBV7-2|.|.|TRBJ2-7
CASSLVVTGPYEQYF
TGTGCCAGCAGCTTAGTCGTCACTGGACCCTACGAGCAGTACTTC
>TRBV20-1|.|.|TRBJ2-3
CSAPVGDTQYF
TGCAGTGCCCCCGTGGGGGATACGCAGTATTTT
>TRBV12-3/TRBV12-4|many|.|TRBJ1-1
CASSLGRAPAFAFF
TGTGCCAGCAGTTTAGGACGGGCGCCGGCTTTCGCTTTCTTT
>TRBV10-3|.|TRBD1|TRBJ2-1
CAINDRGFDEQFF
TGTGCCATCAATGACAGGGGCTTTGATGAGCAGTTCTTC
>TRBV29-1|.|.|TRBJ2-1
CSVVAGEQFF
TGCAGCGTTGTGGCGGGAGAGCAGTTCTTC
>TRBV20-1|few|.|TRBJ1-4
CSAGGPGDEKLFF
TGCAGTGCCGGTGGACCGGGGGATGAAAAACTGTTTTTT
>TRBV12-3/TRBV12-4|.|.|TRBJ2-6
CASSRSGRLRSGANVLTF
TGTGCCAGCAGTCGTTCCGGGCGTCTGAGGAGTGGGGCCAACGTCCTGACTTTC
>TRBV20-1|few|.|TRBJ2-5
CSARDFETQYF
TGCAGTGCTAGAGATTTTGAGACCCAGTACTTC
>TRBV18|few|TRBD2|TRBJ2-3
CASSPLAGDTDTQYF
TGTGCCAGCTCACCGCTAGCGGGAGACACAGATACGCAGTATTTT
>TRBV12-3/TRBV12-4|.|.|TRBJ2-7
CASSREGRLAEQYF
TGTGCCAGCAGCAGAGAGGGACGGTTAGCCGAGCAGTACTTC
>TRBV29-1|.|.|TRBJ1-5
CSVGAQLNQPQHF
TGCAGCGTTGGGGCACAGCTGAATCAGCCCCAGCATTTT
>TRBV9|few|.|TRBJ2-1
CASSVEGIGGKGYNEQFF
TGTGCCAGCAGCGTAGAGGGGATCGGGGGAAAGGGCTACAATGAGCAGTTCTTC
>TRBV7-8|.|.|TRBJ2-1
CASSFPTSDSNEQFF
TGTGCCAGCAGCTTCCCCACTTCAGACAGTAATGAGCAGTTCTTC
>TRBV7-8|.|.|TRBJ2-1
CASSLMDSRDNEQFF
TGTGCCAGCAGCTTAATGGACTCGAGAGACAATGAGCAGTTCTTC
>TRBV20-1|few|TRBD1|TRBJ2-2
CSAGLGGQGTGELFF
TGCAGTGCTGGGTTGGGGGGACAGGGCACCGGGGAGCTGTTTTTT
>TRBV3-1|.|TRBD1|TRBJ1-4
CASSPLGQGRTNEKLFF
TGTGCCAGCAGCCCCCTAGGACAGGGGAGAACTAATGAAAAACTGTTTTTT
>TRBV27|.|TRBD1|TRBJ2-5
CASRFMGTGQETQYF
TGTGCCAGCAGATTTATGGGGACAGGACAAGAGACCCAGTACTTC
>TRBV12-3/TRBV12-4|.|.|TRBJ1-5
CASSFGDGGQHF
TGTGCCAGCAGTTTCGGGGACGGAGGCCAGCATTTT
>TRBV7-7|few|TRBD1|TRBJ1-1
CASSPDRETEAVF
TGTGCCAGCAGCCCCGACAGGGAAACTGAAGCTGTCTTT
>TRBV20-1|few|.|TRBJ2-3
CSAVYQRGTDTQYF
TGCAGTGCCGTCTACCAAAGGGGCACAGATACGCAGTATTTT
>TRBV18|.|.|TRBJ2-7
CACSPPGRRSSYEQYF
TGTGCCTGCTCACCACCGGGCAGGAGAAGCTCCTACGAGCAGTACTTC
>TRBV7-2|.|TRBD2|TRBJ2-1
CASSLGLASDEQFF
TGTGCCAGCAGCTTGGGACTAGCGAGCGATGAGCAGTTCTTC
>TRBV6-6|few|TRBD1|TRBJ1-4
CASGQAVTNEKLFF
TGTGCCAGCGGACAGGCGGTAACTAATGAAAAACTGTTTTTT
>TRBV27|many|.|TRBJ2-5
CASMALSLGGETQYF
TGTGCCAGCATGGCCCTTAGTTTGGGGGGAGAGACCCAGTACTTC
>TRBV3-1|.|.|TRBJ2-5
CASSHSVLTYF
TGTGCCAGCAGCCACAGTGTACTAACTTACTTC
>TRBV18|few|TRBD1|TRBJ2-5
CASSPVGHDSGGTQYF
TGTGCCAGCTCACCAGTTGGACACGACTCAGGGGGGACCCAGTACTTC
>TRBV5-1|few|.|TRBJ1-1
CASSPRTGHTEAFF
TGCGCCAGCTCCCCGAGAACAGGTCACACTGAAGCTTTCTTT
>TRBV3-1|many|.|TRBJ2-6
CASRLLGANVLTF
TGTGCCAGCAGGCTACTCGGGGCCAACGTCCTGACTTTC
>TRBV7-2|.|.|TRBJ1-1
CASSLGAGSAFF
TGTGCCAGCAGCTTAGGGGCAGGGTCGGCTTTCTTT
>TRBV5-1|few|TRBD1|TRBJ1-4
CASSPRGDDEKLFF
TGCGCCAGCAGCCCCAGGGGGGATGATGAAAAACTGTTTTTT
>TRBV20-1|few|TRBD1|TRBJ2-3
CSASADRVADTQYF
TGCAGTGCTAGTGCCGACAGGGTGGCAGATACGCAGTATTTT
>TRBV29-1|few|TRBD1|TRBJ1-4
CSVGAGGDEKLFF
TGCAGCGTGGGGGCAGGGGGAGATGAAAAACTGTTTTTT
>TRBV20-1|.|.|TRBJ2-3
CSAREGGAGDTQYF
TGCAGTGCTAGGGAGGGGGGGGCTGGAGATACGCAGTATTTT